This section outlines one TCR beta chain sequence together with its context. This sample was taken from a study of blood T cell repertoires in COVID-19. Overall study context: T cells, B-cell-depleted T cells, or PBMCs supplied cDNA or gDNA.

In the source study's methods: By means of reference gene primer amplification, nucleated cell counts were estimated. TCRdb's table, derived via immunoSEQ multiplex PCR, lists solely in-frame clones and lacks some. The V and J calls and clone size were taken over from that table, and D and trimming were inferred from the DNA. The sample lists 250,000 or so clones; roughly 90% were seen once. The CDR3 sequence is 13 residues long. V dropped 3 bases and J dropped 4; count of bases not matched to a gene: 3. Per germline, CDR1 GTSNPN and CDR2 SVGIG (reference sequence). The V and J genes are TRBV30 and TRBJ1-3; TRBD1 matches at 7 bases. Sequenced sample: peripheral blood. The receptor comes from a woman aged 55-69 years with acute or convalescent COVID-19. The CDR3 region is CAWRRGLGNTIYF. CDR3 bases: TGTGCCTGGAGGAGGGGGCTAGGAAACACCATATATTTT.